Listed below are T cell receptor beta chains from one sample, sequenced in a study of CD8 T cells in ankylosing spondylitis. Each CDR3 protein gets one entry after TCRdb re-called the 5' RACE reads with MiXCR. The repertoire holds 700,000 to 1,000,000 distinct CDR3 sequences, with about 10% as singletons. The source material was blood, either unsorted or a sorted T cell fraction (not recorded which). These receptors all come from a male donor with ankylosing spondylitis. CDR3s include the opening cysteine and the closing phenylalanine or tryptophan. D genes are given only for firm matches. Clone sizes are given selectively: once, few, many, or a class where the clone is expanded.

d_call | cdr3_length | clone_size | j_call | v_call | cdr3_nt | cdr3_aa
NA | 12 | many | TRBJ2-7 | TRBV29-1 | TGCAGCGTTGTGGGTGCGGCTTACGAGCAGTACTTC | CSVVGAAYEQYF
NA | 16 | NA | TRBJ1-1 | TRBV12-3/TRBV12-4 | TGTGCCAGCAGTCCCCGGGACCGATCCTTCAACACTGAAGCTTTCTTT | CASSPRDRSFNTEAFF
TRBD1 | 18 | NA | TRBJ1-3 | TRBV7-8 | TGTGCCAGCAGCCCCCGGGAGGGACAGGGCCTGAGTGGAAACACCATATATTTT | CASSPREGQGLSGNTIYF
NA | 12 | many | TRBJ2-5 | TRBV7-2 | TGTGCCAGCAGCTTAATCGCAGAGACCCAGTACTTC | CASSLIAETQYF
NA | 15 | few | TRBJ1-1 | TRBV10-3 | TGTGCCATCAAGTCTTTCGGGGACGGGAACACTGAAGCTTTCTTT | CAIKSFGDGNTEAFF
TRBD2 | 17 | NA | TRBJ2-1 | TRBV12-5 | TGTGCTAGTGCCTTTGCCGGGACTAGCGGCTCCTACAATGAGCAGTTCTTC | CASAFAGTSGSYNEQFF
TRBD1 | 16 | NA | TRBJ2-1 | TRBV6-1 | TGTGCCAGCAGTATCTTGTACAGGGGAGAGGGTAATGAGCAGTTCTTC | CASSILYRGEGNEQFF
TRBD1 | 15 | many | TRBJ2-7 | TRBV20-1 | TGCAGTGCTAGAGATCCCCGGACAGGGGGTTACGAGCAGTACTTC | CSARDPRTGGYEQYF
TRBD1 | 13 | few | TRBJ2-7 | TRBV9 | TGTGCCAGCAGCGTTCGGACAGGGAGCGAGCAGTACTTC | CASSVRTGSEQYF
TRBD2 | 13 | many | TRBJ2-3 | TRBV7-2 | TGTGCCAGCAGCTCGCTGCGGGGGGATACGCAGTATTTT | CASSSLRGDTQYF
NA | 17 | NA | TRBJ2-3 | TRBV7-9 | TGTGCCAGCAGCACCGAACACGAAGCTACTAGCACAGATACGCAGTATTTT | CASSTEHEATSTDTQYF
NA | 12 | many | TRBJ2-5 | TRBV10-3 | TGTGCCATCAGTGACGGCCAAGAGACCCAGTACTTC | CAISDGQETQYF
NA | 16 | NA | TRBJ1-6 | TRBV20-1 | TGCAGTGCTAGACTTCCGGCAGGAGGGGAATATTCACCCCTCCACTTT | CSARLPAGGEYSPLHF
NA | 14 | many | TRBJ1-5 | TRBV6-2/TRBV6-3 | TGTGCCAGCCGAGGGGCAAATAGCAATCAGCCCCAGCATTTT | CASRGANSNQPQHF
NA | 15 | NA | TRBJ2-7 | TRBV4-3 | TGCGCCAGCAGCCAGGACCCCGAGACTCCTTACGAGCAGTACTTC | CASSQDPETPYEQYF
NA | 15 | NA | TRBJ2-7 | TRBV6-1 | TGTGCCAGCACTGAGTGGGGAACGGCCACCTACGAGCAGTACTTC | CASTEWGTATYEQYF
TRBD1 | 17 | few | TRBJ2-3 | TRBV4-2 | TGTGCCAGCAGCTCGCGTAGCCGGGACAGGGAGGCAGATACGCAGTATTTT | CASSSRSRDREADTQYF
NA | 15 | NA | TRBJ1-4 | TRBV7-2 | TGTGCCAGCAGCCTCCAGAGGGGCTGGAATGAAAAACTGTTTTTT | CASSLQRGWNEKLFF
TRBD2 | 14 | few | TRBJ2-7 | TRBV20-1 | TGCAGTGCTTGGCTAGCGGGAGAAGTGGACGAGCAGTACTTC | CSAWLAGEVDEQYF
NA | 15 | NA | TRBJ2-7 | TRBV5-6 | TGTGCCAGCAGCCTCGTGGGCTCAAGGAACTACGAGCAGTACTTC | CASSLVGSRNYEQYF
TRBD1 | 16 | few | TRBJ1-1 | TRBV5-1 | TGCGCCAGCAGCTGGGGACAGATCCGCATGAACACTGAAGCTTTCTTT | CASSWGQIRMNTEAFF
NA | 14 | few | TRBJ2-3 | TRBV4-3 | TGCGCCAGCAGCTCGACAGGCCATGGGGATACGCAGTATTTT | CASSSTGHGDTQYF
TRBD2 | 14 | many | TRBJ2-1 | TRBV20-1 | TGCAGTGCTTCCGGGACTAGCTCTATCCGTGAGCAGTTCTTC | CSASGTSSIREQFF
TRBD2 | 16 | NA | TRBJ2-1 | TRBV4-3 | TGCGCCAGCAGCCTAACGCCTAGCGGGAGCGGAAATGAGCAGTTCTTC | CASSLTPSGSGNEQFF